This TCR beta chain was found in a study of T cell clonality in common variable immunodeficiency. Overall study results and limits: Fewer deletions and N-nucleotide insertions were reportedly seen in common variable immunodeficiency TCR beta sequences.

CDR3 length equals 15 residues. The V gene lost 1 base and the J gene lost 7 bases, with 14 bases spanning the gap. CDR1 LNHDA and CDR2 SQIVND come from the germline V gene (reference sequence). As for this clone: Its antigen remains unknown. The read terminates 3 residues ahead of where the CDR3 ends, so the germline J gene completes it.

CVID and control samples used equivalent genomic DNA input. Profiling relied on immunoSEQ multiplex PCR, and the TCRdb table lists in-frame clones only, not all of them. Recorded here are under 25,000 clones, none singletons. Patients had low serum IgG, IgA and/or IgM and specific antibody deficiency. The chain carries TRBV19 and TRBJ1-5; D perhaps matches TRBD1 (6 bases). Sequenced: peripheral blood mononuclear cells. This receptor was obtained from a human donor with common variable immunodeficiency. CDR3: CASSIVVTGGQPQHF. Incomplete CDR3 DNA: TGTGCCAGTAGTATAGTCGTGACAGGAGGGCAGCCC.